These T cell receptor beta chains were read from a single sample in a study of shared clonotypes between healthy human individuals. Generated by immunoSEQ multiplex PCR, the TCRdb table keeps only in-frame clones and is missing some. The table has over a million clones, about 96% seen once. Sequenced: naive CD4+ T cells sorted from blood. Receptors originate from a man in his thirties or forties in good health. Each CDR3 is given without its conserved first and last residue.

V,J,CDR3
TRBV5-4,TRBJ2-7,ASSSRGIGGYEQY
TRBV7-6,TRBJ2-5,ASSFSTGGNQETQY
TRBV19,TRBJ2-3,ASSLGGVRTDTQY
TRBV6-1,TRBJ1-3,ASSVGPRAGTIY
TRBV19,TRBJ2-7,ASSGGRERGYEQY
TRBV4-2,TRBJ2-3,ASSQTTSGRATDTQY
TRBV7-9,TRBJ2-3,ASSVGLAGGTSTDTQY
TRBV7-2,TRBJ1-4,ASSLDVVLGARGEKLF
TRBV10-1,TRBJ2-3,ASSESRTGPASDTQY
TRBV28,TRBJ1-2,ASRRQGGIYGYT
TRBV28,TRBJ2-1,ASLTSGRWTYNEQF
TRBV4-3,TRBJ1-5,ASSLYPEVQPQH
TRBV19,TRBJ1-5,ASSPIIHGQFWSARNQPQH
TRBV18,TRBJ1-5,ASSPYSSYSNQPQH
TRBV5-1,TRBJ2-3,ASSSYSGRASDTQY
TRBV6-1,TRBJ2-7,ASSDRTNEQY
TRBV7-9,TRBJ2-1,ASSRPIAGGYNEQF
TRBV4-2,TRBJ2-7,ASSQGTLAGTSYEQY
TRBV18,TRBJ2-3,ASSPLLESTDTQY
TRBV29-1,TRBJ1-2,SVGRQNYGYT
TRBV6-1,TRBJ1-5,ASSEGWGVSIQPQH
TRBV7-8,TRBJ2-7,ASSLGLFLYEQY
TRBV6-1,TRBJ1-5,ASSESQPQH
TRBV6-5,TRBJ1-5,ASSPGGYSNQPQH
TRBV28,TRBJ1-2,ASRISAGGGYGYT
TRBV12-5,TRBJ2-5,ASAEGQETQY
TRBV7-9,TRBJ2-3,ASSLKRDTQY
TRBV5-1,TRBJ2-2,ASGETGELF
TRBV19,TRBJ2-3,ASSTTPTWGGPGTDTQY
TRBV9,TRBJ2-5,ASSSRDRGFETQY
TRBV28,TRBJ2-1,ASRYRSSSYNEQF
TRBV19,TRBJ2-7,ASSQQGANFYEQY
TRBV28,TRBJ2-7,ASSLAGKGYEQY
TRBV6-1,TRBJ2-7,ASSEGVVAYGEY
TRBV5-1,TRBJ2-7,ASSLRAATIMSSYEQY
TRBV27,TRBJ2-3,ASSATSGALLTDTQY
TRBV29-1,TRBJ1-5,SSENVFRGNQPQH
TRBV5-1,TRBJ1-1,ASSLGGPTEAF
TRBV5-4,TRBJ1-5,ASSLAGVNQPQH
TRBV18,TRBJ2-3,ASSPPGADTQY
TRBV7-9,TRBJ2-3,ASRHTPDTQY
TRBV19,TRBJ1-1,ASSIGAKPRDTEAF
TRBV5-4,TRBJ2-7,ASSVDPTEAYEQY
TRBV6-6,TRBJ2-5,ASSYSSGRVRETQY
TRBV6-5,TRBJ2-5,ASSRRTRGEETQY
TRBV20-1,TRBJ2-5,SAQGRETQY
TRBV6-1,TRBJ2-1,ASKDRDGGPNEQF
TRBV5-6,TRBJ2-7,ASSYQALGLEQY